A single T cell receptor beta chain is shown here with its context. What it recognizes is unknown. The data were obtained in a study of CD8 T cells in Susac syndrome. Study context: Within the sequenced group of Susac syndrome patients, 5 or 6 showed active disease and roughly eight were in remission. Broader study findings: Susac CD8+ clonal expansion peaked in TEMRA cells and active patients.

The RNA, about 0.5 to 1 ug, was put through reverse transcription using random hexamers. By means of immunoSEQ multiplex PCR, TCR beta CDR3 spanning 54 Vbeta and 13 Jbeta underwent amplification. TCRdb re-analysed the immunoSEQ multiplex PCR reads in MiXCR, keeping a single row per CDR3 protein. The sample records fewer than 85,000 distinct CDR3 sequences, around 95% being singletons. V was pared by 5 bases and J by 2 bases, with 11 bases of the junction left unmatched. The CDR3 runs to 16 residues. Per the germline V gene, CDR1 is LNHNV and CDR2 is YYDKDF (reference sequence). The diagnostic criteria for definite or probable disease, as recently defined, were met by the patients with Susac syndrome.

The sequencing sample was made of CD8+ T cells from PBMCs. The chain is built from TRBV15 and TRBJ1-2, with 7 positions matching TRBD1. The clonotype originates from a human donor with Susac syndrome. CDR3 in DNA: TGTGCCACCAGCGCCGACAGGGTAACGTCGAACTATGGCTACACCTTC. Its protein product is CATSADRVTSNYGYTF.